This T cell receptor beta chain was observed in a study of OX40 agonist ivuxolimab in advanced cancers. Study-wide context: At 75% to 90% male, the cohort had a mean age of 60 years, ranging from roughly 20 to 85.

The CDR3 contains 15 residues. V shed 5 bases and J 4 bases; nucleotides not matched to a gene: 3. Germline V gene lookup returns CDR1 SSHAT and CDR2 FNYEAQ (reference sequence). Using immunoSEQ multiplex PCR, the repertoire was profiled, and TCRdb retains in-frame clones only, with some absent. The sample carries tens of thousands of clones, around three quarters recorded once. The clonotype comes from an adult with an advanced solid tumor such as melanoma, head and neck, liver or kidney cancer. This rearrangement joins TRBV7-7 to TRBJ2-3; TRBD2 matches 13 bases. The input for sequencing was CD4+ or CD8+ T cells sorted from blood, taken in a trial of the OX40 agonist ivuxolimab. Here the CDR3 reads CASSRGLAGADTQYF. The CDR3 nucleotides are TGTGCCAGCAGCCGAGGACTAGCGGGGGCAGATACGCAGTATTTT. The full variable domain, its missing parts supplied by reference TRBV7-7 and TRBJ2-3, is GAGVSQSPRYKVTKRGQDVTLRCDPISSHATLYWYQQALGQGPEFLTYFNYEAQPDKSGLPSDRFSAERPEGSISTLTIQRTEQRDSAMYRCASSRGLAGADTQYFGPGTRLTVL.